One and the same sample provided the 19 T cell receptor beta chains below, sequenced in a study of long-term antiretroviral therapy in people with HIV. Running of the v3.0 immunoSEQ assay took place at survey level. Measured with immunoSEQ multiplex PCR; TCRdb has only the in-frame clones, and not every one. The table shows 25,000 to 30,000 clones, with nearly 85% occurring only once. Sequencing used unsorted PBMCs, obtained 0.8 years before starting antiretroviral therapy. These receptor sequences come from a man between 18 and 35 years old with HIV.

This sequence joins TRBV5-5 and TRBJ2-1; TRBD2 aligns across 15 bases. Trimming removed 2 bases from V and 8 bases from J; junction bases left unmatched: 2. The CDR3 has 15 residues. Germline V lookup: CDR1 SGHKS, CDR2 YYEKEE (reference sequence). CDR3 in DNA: TGTGCCAGCAGCTTACGGACTAGCGGGGGGGATGAGCAGTTCTTC. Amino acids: CASSLRTSGGDEQFF.

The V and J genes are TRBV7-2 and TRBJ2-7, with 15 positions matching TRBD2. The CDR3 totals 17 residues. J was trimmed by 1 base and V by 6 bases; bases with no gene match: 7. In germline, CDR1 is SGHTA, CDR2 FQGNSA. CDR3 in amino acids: CASRGGTSGRRSYEQYF. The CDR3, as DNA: TGTGCCAGCAGAGGGGGGACTAGCGGGAGGAGGTCCTACGAGCAGTACTTC.

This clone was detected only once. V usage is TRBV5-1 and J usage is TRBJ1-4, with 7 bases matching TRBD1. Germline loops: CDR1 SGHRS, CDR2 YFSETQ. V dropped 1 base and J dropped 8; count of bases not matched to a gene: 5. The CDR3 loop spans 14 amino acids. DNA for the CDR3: TGCGCCAGCAGCTTGACAGGGGCGGAGGAAAAACTGTTTTTT. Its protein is CASSLTGAEEKLFF.

The chain's CDR3 is CAISASGGDYGYTF. As DNA, the CDR3 is TGTGCCATCAGTGCATCCGGGGGCGATTATGGCTACACCTTC. The J gene is TRBJ1-2, the V gene TRBV10-3; a weak D match, TRBD1 (6 bases). The CDR3 length is 14 residues. Germline V CDR1 and CDR2: ENHRY, SYGVKD. V lost 4 bases and J 5 bases, leaving 14 bases between the germline ends.

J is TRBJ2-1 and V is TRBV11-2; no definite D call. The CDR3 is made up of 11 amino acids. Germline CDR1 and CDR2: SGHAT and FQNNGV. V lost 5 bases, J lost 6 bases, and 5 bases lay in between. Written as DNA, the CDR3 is TGTGCCAGCAGCGAATCCAATGAGCAGTTCTTC. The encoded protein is CASSESNEQFF.

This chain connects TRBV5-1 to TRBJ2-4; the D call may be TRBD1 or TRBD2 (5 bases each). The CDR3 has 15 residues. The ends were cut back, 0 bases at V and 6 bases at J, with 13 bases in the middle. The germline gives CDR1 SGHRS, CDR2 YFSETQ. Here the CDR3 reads CASSLDGAVGNIQYF. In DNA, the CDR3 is TGCGCCAGCAGCTTGGACGGGGCCGTTGGAAACATTCAGTACTTC.

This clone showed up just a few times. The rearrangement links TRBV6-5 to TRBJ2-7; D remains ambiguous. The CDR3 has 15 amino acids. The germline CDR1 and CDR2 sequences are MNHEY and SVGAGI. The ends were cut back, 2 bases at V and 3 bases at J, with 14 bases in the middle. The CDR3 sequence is CASSYPQDGYYEQYF. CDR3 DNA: TGTGCCAGCAGTTACCCCCAAGATGGGTACTACGAGCAGTACTTC.

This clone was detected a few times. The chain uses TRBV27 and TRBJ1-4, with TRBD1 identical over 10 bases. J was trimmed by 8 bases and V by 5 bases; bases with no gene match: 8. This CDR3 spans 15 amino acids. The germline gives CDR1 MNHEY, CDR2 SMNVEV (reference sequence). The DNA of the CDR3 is TGTGCCAGCAGTATCGGGACAGGGGCGGGGGAAAAACTGTTTTTT. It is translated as CASSIGTGAGEKLFF.

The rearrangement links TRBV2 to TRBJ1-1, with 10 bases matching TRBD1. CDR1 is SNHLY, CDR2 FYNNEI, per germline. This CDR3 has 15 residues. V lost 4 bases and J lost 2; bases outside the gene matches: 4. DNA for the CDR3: TGTGCCAGCAGTGGGACAGGGGGATCAAACACTGAAGCTTTCTTT. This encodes CASSGTGGSNTEAFF.

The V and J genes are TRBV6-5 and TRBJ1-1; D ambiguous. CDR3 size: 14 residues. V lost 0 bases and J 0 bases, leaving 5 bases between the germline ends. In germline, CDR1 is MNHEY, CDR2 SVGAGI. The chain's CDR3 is CASSYSSLNTEAFF. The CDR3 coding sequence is TGTGCCAGCAGTTACTCTAGCCTGAACACTGAAGCTTTCTTT.

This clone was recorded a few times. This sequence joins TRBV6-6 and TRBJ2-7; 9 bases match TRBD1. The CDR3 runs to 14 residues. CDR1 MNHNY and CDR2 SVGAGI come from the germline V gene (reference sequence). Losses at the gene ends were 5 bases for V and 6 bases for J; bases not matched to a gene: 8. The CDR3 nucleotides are TGTGCCAGCAGTGACACACAGGGGGCCATCGAGCAGTACTTC. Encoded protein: CASSDTQGAIEQYF.

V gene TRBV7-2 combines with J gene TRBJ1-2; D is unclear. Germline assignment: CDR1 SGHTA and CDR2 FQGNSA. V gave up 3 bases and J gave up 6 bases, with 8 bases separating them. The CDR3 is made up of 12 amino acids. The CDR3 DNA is TGTGCCAGCAGCTTTTACGAGGATGGCTACACCTTC. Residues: CASSFYEDGYTF.

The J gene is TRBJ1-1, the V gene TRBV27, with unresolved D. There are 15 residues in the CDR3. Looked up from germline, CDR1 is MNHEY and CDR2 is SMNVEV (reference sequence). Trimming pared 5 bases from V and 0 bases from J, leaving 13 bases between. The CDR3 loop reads CASSPDGAMNTEAFF. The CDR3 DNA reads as TGTGCCAGCAGTCCGGACGGAGCCATGAACACTGAAGCTTTCTTT.

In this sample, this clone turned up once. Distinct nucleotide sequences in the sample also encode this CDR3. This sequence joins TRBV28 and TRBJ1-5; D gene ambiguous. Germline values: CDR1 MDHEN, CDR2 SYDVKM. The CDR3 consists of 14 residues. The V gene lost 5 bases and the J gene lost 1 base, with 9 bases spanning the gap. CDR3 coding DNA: TGTGCCAGCAGTCCCCCAAGCAGCAATCAGCCCCAGCATTTT. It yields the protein CASSPPSSNQPQHF.

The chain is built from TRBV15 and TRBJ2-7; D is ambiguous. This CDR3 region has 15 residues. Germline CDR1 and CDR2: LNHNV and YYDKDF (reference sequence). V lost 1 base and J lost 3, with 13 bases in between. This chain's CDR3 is CATSRVGKGNYEQYF. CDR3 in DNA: TGTGCCACCAGCAGAGTGGGGAAGGGAAACTACGAGCAGTACTTC.

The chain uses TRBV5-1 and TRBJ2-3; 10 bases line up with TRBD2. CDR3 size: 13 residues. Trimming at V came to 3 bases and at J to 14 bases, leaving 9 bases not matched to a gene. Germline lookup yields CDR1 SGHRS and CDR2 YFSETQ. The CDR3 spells CASSYSGTSEPYF. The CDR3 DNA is TGCGCCAGCAGCTACTCCGGGACTAGCGAGCCGTATTTT.

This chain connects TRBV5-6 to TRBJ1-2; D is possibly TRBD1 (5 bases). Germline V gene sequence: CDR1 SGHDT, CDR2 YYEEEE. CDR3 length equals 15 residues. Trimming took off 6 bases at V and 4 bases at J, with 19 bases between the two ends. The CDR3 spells CASTFSLGTLYGYTF. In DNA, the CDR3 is TGTGCCAGCACCTTCTCCCTGGGGACCCTCTATGGCTACACCTTC.

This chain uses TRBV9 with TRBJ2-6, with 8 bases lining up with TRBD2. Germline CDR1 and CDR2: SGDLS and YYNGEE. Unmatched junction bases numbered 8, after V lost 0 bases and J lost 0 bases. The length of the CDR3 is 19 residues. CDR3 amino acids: CASSVATGGPSSGANVLTF. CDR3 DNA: TGTGCCAGCAGCGTAGCTACGGGAGGGCCATCCTCTGGGGCCAACGTCCTGACTTTC.

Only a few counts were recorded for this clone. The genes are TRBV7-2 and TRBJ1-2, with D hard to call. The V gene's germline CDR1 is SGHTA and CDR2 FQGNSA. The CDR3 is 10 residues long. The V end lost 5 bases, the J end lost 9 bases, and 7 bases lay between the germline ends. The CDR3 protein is CASSPGRYTF. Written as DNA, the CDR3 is TGTGCCAGCAGCCCTGGTCGCTACACCTTC. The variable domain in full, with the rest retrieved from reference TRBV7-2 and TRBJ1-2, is GAGVSQSPSNKVTEKGKDVELRCDPISGHTALYWYRQSLGQGLEFLIYFQGNSAPDKSGLPSDRFSAERTGGSVSTLTIQRTQQEDSAVYLCASSPGRYTFGSGTRLTVV.